A single sample gave rise to the 9 T cell receptor beta chains below, sequenced in a study of blood T cell repertoires in COVID-19. Here immunoSEQ multiplex PCR was the method, and the copy in TCRdb shows in-frame clones only, minus some. The table includes over 95,000 clones, roughly 80% detected once. Sequencing used peripheral blood. These receptors were taken from a woman aged 55-69 years with acute or convalescent COVID-19.

The rearrangement links TRBV18 to TRBJ1-1; 7 bases agree with TRBD1. V lost 4 bases, J lost 5 bases, and 7 bases stayed unmatched. The CDR3 consists of 14 residues. CDR1 and CDR2 (germline): KGHSH, LQKENI. The CDR3 here is CASSLQGVRTEAFF. CDR3 nucleotide sequence: TGTGCCAGCTCACTGCAGGGGGTCAGGACTGAAGCTTTCTTT.

The chain has TRBV14 and TRBJ1-2; D is unclear. Germline CDR1 SGHDN, CDR2 FVKESK. The CDR3 contains 14 residues. Deletions cut 1 base from V and 7 bases from J, with 13 bases between. The CDR3 region is CASSQVRGVAGYTF. The CDR3 DNA is TGTGCCAGCAGCCAAGTGCGGGGTGTAGCTGGCTACACCTTC.

V usage is TRBV28 and J usage is TRBJ1-1; D is possibly TRBD1 (6 bases). The CDR3 totals 11 residues. Germline values: CDR1 MDHEN, CDR2 SYDVKM. Trimming took off 8 bases at V and 11 bases at J, with 15 bases between the two ends. CDR3 coding DNA: TGTGCCAGCGGGAGCAAAACAGGGGCTTTCTTT. Encoded protein: CASGSKTGAFF.

This clone turned up a few times. This chain connects TRBV4-3 to TRBJ2-1; TRBD2 is a possible D gene (6 bases). Germline V gene data show CDR1 as LGHNA and CDR2 as YSLEER. This CDR3 spans 17 amino acids. V lost 5 bases, J lost 0 bases, and 17 bases lay in between. CDR3: CASSYSWRGSSYNEQFF. DNA for the CDR3: TGCGCCAGCAGCTATAGTTGGCGGGGAAGCTCCTACAATGAGCAGTTCTTC.

This clone was detected only a few times. This chain links TRBV5-1 with TRBJ1-6, with a weak D call TRBD1 (5 bases). V shed 4 bases and J shed 6 bases, with 14 bases lying between them. The CDR3 runs to 15 residues. Germline CDR1 and CDR2: SGHRS and YFSETQ. CDR3 DNA: TGCGCCAGCAGCCCCGACCCGGGGGGTAATTCACCCCTCCACTTT. Translating it yields CASSPDPGGNSPLHF.

The V and J genes are TRBV19 and TRBJ1-5; D perhaps matches TRBD1 (5 bases). The V end lost 7 bases, the J end lost 0 bases, and 16 bases lay between the germline ends. CDR1 is LNHDA and CDR2 is SQIVND in the germline V gene (reference sequence). The CDR3 contains 16 residues. The CDR3 sequence is CASTFRPGGSNQPQHF. The DNA of the CDR3 is TGTGCCAGTACCTTTCGCCCCGGGGGTAGCAATCAGCCCCAGCATTTT.

The chain uses TRBV6-1 and TRBJ1-5; 11 positions match TRBD1. The CDR3 has 17 amino acids. After removal of 2 bases from V and 7 bases from J, the junction contained 10 bases not matched to a gene. From germline, CDR1 is MNHNS and CDR2 SASEGT. The CDR3 reads CASSEHLGQGAVQPQHF. DNA for the CDR3: TGTGCCAGCAGTGAACACCTCGGACAGGGGGCTGTGCAGCCCCAGCATTTT.

The V and J genes are TRBV3-1 (or the pseudogene TRBV3-2) and TRBJ1-3; the D gene is possibly TRBD1 (5 bases). The germline V gene has CDR1 LGHDT and CDR2 YNNKEL (reference sequence). The CDR3 consists of 14 residues. V lost 1 base and J 5 bases, leaving 9 bases between the germline ends. Written as DNA, the CDR3 is TGTGCCAGCAGCCAAGGGGACTCCAGAAACACCATATATTTT. It specifies CASSQGDSRNTIYF.

This clone appeared a few times. The rearrangement joins TRBV5-1 to TRBJ1-1, with D uncertain. This CDR3 spans 11 amino acids. The V end lost 5 bases, the J end lost 8 bases, and 10 bases lay between the germline ends. Germline V gives CDR1 SGHRS, CDR2 YFSETQ. The CDR3 nucleotides are TGCGCCAGCAGTTGGGAGGGAGAAGCTTTCTTT. Amino acid sequence: CASSWEGEAFF.